A single sample gave rise to the 7 T cell receptor beta chains below, sequenced in a study of CD8+ T cells in alopecia areata. Regarding treatment: oral pan-JAK inhibitor, 5-10 mg twice daily. TCR sequencing used cDNA made by reverse transcription of extracted RNA. Assay: immunoSEQ multiplex PCR; the TCRdb copy retains only in-frame clones and omits some. The profile shows some 130,000 clones, 45% to 60% of them singletons. Sequencing used CD8+ T cells sorted from blood, obtained at week 4, from a patient treated with tofacitinib. The receptors here all came from a human donor with alopecia areata.

This clone came up a few times. The chain recombines TRBV7-9 with TRBJ2-5; possible D gene TRBD2, 7 bases. This CDR3 is built from 16 residues. CDR1 and CDR2 (germline): SEHNR, FQNEAQ (reference sequence). Trimming removed 5 bases from V and 1 base from J, with 17 bases in between. CDR3 sequence: CASSRYAGASQETQYF. The CDR3 bases are TGTGCCAGCAGCCGCTACGCGGGGGCCTCCCAAGAGACCCAGTACTTC.

The chain carries TRBV9 and TRBJ1-1; D not resolved. V was pared by 0 bases and J by 10 bases, with 13 bases between. Germline V gene lookup returns CDR1 SGDLS and CDR2 YYNGEE. The CDR3 is 13 residues long. The CDR3 coding sequence is TGTGCCAGCAGCGTAGGGGGTACGGGGATAGCTTTCTTT. Translating it yields CASSVGGTGIAFF.

This chain uses TRBV5-6 with TRBJ2-3; perhaps TRBD1 as D (6 bases). Looked up from germline, CDR1 is SGHDT and CDR2 is YYEEEE. This CDR3 is 14 amino acids long. V was shortened by 0 bases and J by 5 bases, with 10 bases between the two germline ends. CDR3 in DNA: TGTGCCAGCAGCTTGGGACAGGTAGGAGATACGCAGTATTTT. This codes for CASSLGQVGDTQYF.

This chain uses TRBV5-6 with TRBJ2-1; D ambiguous. This CDR3 is 14 amino acids long. V lost 4 bases to trimming and J lost 8 bases, with 16 bases between them. Per germline, CDR1 SGHDT and CDR2 YYEEEE. The CDR3 DNA is TGTGCCAGCAGCGGTGGGCTAGGGTGGGATGAGCAGTTCTTC. It specifies CASSGGLGWDEQFF. Together with reference TRBV5-6 and TRBJ2-1, the CDR3 gives the full variable domain: DAGVTQSPTHLIKTRGQQVTLRCSPKSGHDTVSWYQQALGQGPQFIFQYYEEEERQRGNFPDRFSGHQFPNYSSELNVNALLLGDSALYLCASSGGLGWDEQFFGPGTRLTVL.

The V and J genes are TRBV29-1 and TRBJ1-2; D uncertain. V shed 2 bases and J shed 4 bases, with 11 bases lying between them. Per germline, CDR1 SQVTM and CDR2 ANQGSEA. This CDR3 region has 13 residues. The CDR3 loop reads CSVESQSFYGYTF. CDR3 sequence (DNA): TGCAGCGTTGAAAGCCAGTCGTTCTATGGCTACACCTTC.

V gene TRBV12-5 combines with J gene TRBJ2-5; D gene uncertain. The CDR3 extends over 16 amino acids. Trimming removed 0 bases from V and 1 base from J, with 12 bases in between. Germline lookup yields CDR1 LGHNT and CDR2 FRNRAP. The chain's CDR3 is CASGLVRARPQETQYF. CDR3 nucleotides: TGTGCTAGTGGTTTGGTACGTGCTAGGCCCCAAGAGACCCAGTACTTC. The full variable domain, with the rest looked up from reference TRBV12-5 and TRBJ2-5, is DARVTQTPRHKVTEMGQEVTMRCQPILGHNTVFWYRQTMMQGLELLAYFRNRAPLDDSGMPKDRFSAEMPDATLATLKIQPSEPRDSAVYFCASGLVRARPQETQYFGPGTRLLVL.

The rearrangement uses TRBV29-1 and TRBJ1-1; D is uncertain. The CDR3 has 12 amino acids. V was cut by 3 bases and J by 5 bases, with 10 bases left in between. Germline CDR1 reads SQVTM; CDR2 reads ANQGSEA. The CDR3 here is CSVDGVLTEAFF. Here the CDR3 DNA reads TGCAGCGTTGATGGGGTTCTTACTGAAGCTTTCTTT.